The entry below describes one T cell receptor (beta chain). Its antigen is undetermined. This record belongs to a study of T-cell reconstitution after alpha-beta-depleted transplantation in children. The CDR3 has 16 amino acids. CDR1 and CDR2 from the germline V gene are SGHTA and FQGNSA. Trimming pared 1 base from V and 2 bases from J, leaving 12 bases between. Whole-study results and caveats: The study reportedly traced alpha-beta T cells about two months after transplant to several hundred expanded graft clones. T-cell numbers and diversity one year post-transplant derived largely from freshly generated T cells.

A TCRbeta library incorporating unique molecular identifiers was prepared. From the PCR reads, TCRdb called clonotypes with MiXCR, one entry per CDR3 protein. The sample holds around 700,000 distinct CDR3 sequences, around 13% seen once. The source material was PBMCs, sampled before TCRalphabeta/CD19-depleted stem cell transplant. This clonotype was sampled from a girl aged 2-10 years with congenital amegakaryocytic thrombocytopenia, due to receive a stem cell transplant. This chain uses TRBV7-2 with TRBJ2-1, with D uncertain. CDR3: CASSLDAAAPYNEQFF. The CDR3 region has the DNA TGTGCCAGCAGCTTAGATGCGGCGGCCCCCTACAATGAGCAGTTCTTC.